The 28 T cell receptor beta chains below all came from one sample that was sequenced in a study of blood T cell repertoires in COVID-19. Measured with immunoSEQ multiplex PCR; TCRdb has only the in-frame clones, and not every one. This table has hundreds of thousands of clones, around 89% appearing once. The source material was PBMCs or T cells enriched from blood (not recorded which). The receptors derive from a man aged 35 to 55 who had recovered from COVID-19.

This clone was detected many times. The CDR3 region has the DNA TGTGCCAGCAGCGCAGAGGGTGGATTGAACTATGGCTACACCTTC. Translation: CASSAEGGLNYGYTF. The chain links TRBV9 to TRBJ1-2, with D hard to call. Germline CDR1 and CDR2: SGDLS and YYNGEE. The length of the CDR3 is 15 residues. V was shortened by 3 bases and J by 2 bases, with 14 bases between the two germline ends.

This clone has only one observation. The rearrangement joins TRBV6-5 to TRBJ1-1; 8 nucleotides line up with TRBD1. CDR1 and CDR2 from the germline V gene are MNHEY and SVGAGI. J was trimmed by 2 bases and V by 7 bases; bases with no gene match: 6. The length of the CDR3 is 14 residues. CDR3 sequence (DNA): TGTGCCAGCATTCAGGGGGCTTATAACACTGAAGCTTTCTTT. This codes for CASIQGAYNTEAFF.

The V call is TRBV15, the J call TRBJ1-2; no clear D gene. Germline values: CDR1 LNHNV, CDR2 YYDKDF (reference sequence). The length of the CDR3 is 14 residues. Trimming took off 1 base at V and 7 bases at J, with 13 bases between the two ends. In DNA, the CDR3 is TGTGCCACCAGCAGAGGAACTCCCGTTGGTGGCTACACCTTC. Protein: CATSRGTPVGGYTF.

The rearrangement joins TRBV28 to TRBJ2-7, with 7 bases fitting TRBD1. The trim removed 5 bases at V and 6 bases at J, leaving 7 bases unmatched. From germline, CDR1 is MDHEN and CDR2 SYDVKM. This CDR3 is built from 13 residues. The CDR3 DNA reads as TGTGCCAGCAGTGACAGGGTTCCTGGCGAGCAGTACTTC. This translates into CASSDRVPGEQYF.

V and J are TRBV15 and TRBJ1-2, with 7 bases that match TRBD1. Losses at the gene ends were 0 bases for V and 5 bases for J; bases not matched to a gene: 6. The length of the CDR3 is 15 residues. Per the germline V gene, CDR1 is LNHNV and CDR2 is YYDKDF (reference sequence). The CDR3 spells CATSRDLGQEYGYTF. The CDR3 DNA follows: TGTGCCACCAGCAGAGACCTCGGACAGGAGTATGGCTACACCTTC.

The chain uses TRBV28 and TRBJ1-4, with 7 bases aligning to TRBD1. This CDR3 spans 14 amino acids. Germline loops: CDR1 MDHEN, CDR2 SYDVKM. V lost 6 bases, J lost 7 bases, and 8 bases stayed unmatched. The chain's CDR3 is CASSQGQIGEKLFF. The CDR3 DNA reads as TGTGCCAGCAGCCAGGGACAGATCGGTGAAAAACTGTTTTTT.

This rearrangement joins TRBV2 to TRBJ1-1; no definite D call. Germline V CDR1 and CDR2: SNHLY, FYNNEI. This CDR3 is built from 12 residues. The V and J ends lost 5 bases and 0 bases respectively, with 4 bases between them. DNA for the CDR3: TGTGCCAGCAGTCAGGTGAACACTGAAGCTTTCTTT. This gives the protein CASSQVNTEAFF. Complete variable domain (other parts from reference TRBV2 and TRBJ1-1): EPEVTQTPSHQVTQMGQEVILRCVPISNHLYFYWYRQILGQKVEFLVSFYNNEISEKSEIFDDQFSVERPDGSNFTLKIRSTKLEDSAMYFCASSQVNTEAFFGQGTRLTVV.

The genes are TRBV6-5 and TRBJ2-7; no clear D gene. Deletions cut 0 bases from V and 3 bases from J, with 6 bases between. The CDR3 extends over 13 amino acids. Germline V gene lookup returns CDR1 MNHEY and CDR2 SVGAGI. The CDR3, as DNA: TGTGCCAGCAGTTACTCGGAGTTCTACGAGCAGTACTTC. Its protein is CASSYSEFYEQYF.

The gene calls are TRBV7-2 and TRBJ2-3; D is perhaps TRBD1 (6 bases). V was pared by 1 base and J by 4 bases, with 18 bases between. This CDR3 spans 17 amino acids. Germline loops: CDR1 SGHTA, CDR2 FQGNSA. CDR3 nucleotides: TGTGCCAGCAGCTTAGTCGTTAACAGGGAGAGCTCAGATACGCAGTATTTT. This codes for CASSLVVNRESSDTQYF.

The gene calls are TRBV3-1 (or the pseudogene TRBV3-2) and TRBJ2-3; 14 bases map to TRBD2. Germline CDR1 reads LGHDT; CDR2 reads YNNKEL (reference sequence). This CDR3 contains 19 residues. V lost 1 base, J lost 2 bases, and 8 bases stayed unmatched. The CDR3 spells CASSQGTSGGPLSTDTQYF. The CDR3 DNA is TGTGCCAGCAGCCAAGGGACTAGCGGGGGGCCTTTGTCCACAGATACGCAGTATTTT.

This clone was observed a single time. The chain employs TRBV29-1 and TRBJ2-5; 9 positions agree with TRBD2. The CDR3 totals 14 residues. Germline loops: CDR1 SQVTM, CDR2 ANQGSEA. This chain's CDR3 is CSEGGLAYMETQYF. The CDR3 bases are TGCAGTGAGGGGGGACTAGCTTATATGGAGACCCAGTACTTC. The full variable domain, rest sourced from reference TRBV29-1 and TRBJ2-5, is SAVISQKPSRDICQRGTSLTIQCQVDSQVTMMFWYRQQPGQSLTLIATANQGSEATYESGFVIDKFPISRPNLTFSTLTVSNMSPEDSSIYLCSEGGLAYMETQYFGPGTRLLVL.

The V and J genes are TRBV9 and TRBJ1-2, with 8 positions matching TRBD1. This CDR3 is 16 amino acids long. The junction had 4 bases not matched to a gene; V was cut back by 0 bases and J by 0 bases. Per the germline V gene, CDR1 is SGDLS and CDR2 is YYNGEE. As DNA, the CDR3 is TGTGCCAGCAGCGTAGAAGCGACAGGGGCTAACTATGGCTACACCTTC. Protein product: CASSVEATGANYGYTF. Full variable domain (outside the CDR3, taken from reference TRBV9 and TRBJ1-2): DSGVTQTPKHLITATGQRVTLRCSPRSGDLSVYWYQQSLDQGLQFLIQYYNGEERAKGNILERFSAQQFPDLHSELNLSSLELGDSALYFCASSVEATGANYGYTFGSGTRLTVV.

The CDR3 loop reads CASSFSNTEAFF. CDR3 in DNA: TGTGCCAGCAGCTTTAGTAACACTGAAGCTTTCTTT. The J gene is TRBJ1-1, the V gene TRBV5-5; D uncertain. The germline gives CDR1 SGHKS, CDR2 YYEKEE (reference sequence). The CDR3 is made up of 12 amino acids. Trimming left V 2 bases short and J 2 bases short, with 4 bases between.

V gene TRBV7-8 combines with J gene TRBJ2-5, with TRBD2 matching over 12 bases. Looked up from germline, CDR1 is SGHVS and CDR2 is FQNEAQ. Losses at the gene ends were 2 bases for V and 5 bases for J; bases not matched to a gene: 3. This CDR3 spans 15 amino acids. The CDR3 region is CASSLSSGGAETQYF. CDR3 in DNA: TGTGCCAGCAGCTTATCTAGCGGGGGGGCGGAGACCCAGTACTTC. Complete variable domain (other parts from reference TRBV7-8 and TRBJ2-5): GAGVSQSPRYKVAKRGQDVALRCDPISGHVSLFWYQQALGQGPEFLTYFQNEAQLDKSGLPSDRFFAERPEGSVSTLKIQRTQQEDSAVYLCASSLSSGGAETQYFGPGTRLLVL.

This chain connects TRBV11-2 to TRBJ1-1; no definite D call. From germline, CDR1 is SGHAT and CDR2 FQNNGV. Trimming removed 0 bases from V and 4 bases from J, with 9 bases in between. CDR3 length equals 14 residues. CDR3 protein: CASSLDLEATEAFF. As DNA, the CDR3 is TGTGCCAGCAGCTTAGATTTAGAGGCCACTGAAGCTTTCTTT.

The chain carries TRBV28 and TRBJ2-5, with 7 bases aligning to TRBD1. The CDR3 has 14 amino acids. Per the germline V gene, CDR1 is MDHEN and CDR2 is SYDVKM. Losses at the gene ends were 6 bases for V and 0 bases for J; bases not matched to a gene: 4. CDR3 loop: CASRSTGDQETQYF. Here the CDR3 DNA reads TGTGCCAGCAGGTCTACAGGGGACCAAGAGACCCAGTACTTC.

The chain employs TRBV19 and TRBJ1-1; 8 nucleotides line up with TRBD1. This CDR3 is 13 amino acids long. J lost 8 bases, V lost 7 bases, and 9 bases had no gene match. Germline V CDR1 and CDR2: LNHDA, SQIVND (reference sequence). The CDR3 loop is CASTDRGRTEAFF. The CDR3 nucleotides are TGTGCCAGTACCGACAGGGGACGAACCGAAGCTTTCTTT.

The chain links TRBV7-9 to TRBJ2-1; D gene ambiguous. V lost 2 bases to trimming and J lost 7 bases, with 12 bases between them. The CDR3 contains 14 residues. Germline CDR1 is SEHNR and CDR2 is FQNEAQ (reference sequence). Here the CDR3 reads CASSLPRSGNEQFF. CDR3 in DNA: TGTGCCAGCAGCTTACCGAGATCCGGGAATGAGCAGTTCTTC.

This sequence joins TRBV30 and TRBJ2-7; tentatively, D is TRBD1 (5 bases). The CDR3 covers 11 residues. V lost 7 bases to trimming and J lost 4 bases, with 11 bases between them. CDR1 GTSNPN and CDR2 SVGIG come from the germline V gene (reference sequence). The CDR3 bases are TGTGCCTCGGAAGCAGGGTACGAGCAGTACTTC. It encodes CASEAGYEQYF.

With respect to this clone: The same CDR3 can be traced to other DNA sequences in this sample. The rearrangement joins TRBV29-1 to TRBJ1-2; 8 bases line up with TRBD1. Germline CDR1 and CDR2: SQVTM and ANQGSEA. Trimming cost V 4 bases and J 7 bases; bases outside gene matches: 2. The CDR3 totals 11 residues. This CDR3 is CSVGTGGGYTF. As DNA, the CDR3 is TGCAGCGTTGGAACAGGGGGTGGCTACACCTTC.

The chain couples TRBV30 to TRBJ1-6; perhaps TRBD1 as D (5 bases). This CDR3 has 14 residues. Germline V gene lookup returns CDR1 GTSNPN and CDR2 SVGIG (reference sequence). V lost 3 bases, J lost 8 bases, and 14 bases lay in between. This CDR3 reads CAWRFDSSYSPLHF. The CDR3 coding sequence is TGTGCCTGGAGGTTCGACAGTTCCTATTCACCCCTCCACTTT. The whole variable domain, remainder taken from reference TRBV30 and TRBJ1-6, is SQTIHQWPATLVQPVGSPLSLECTVEGTSNPNLYWYRQAAGRGLQLLFYSVGIGQISSEVPQNLSASRPQDRQFILSSKKLLLSDSGFYLCAWRFDSSYSPLHFGNGTRLTVT.

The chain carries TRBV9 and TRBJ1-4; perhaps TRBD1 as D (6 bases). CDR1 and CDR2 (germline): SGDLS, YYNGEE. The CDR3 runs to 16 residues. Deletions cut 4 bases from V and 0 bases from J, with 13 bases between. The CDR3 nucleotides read TGTGCCAGCAGCCTCAGGGGCGATGCAACTAATGAAAAACTGTTTTTT. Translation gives CASSLRGDATNEKLFF.

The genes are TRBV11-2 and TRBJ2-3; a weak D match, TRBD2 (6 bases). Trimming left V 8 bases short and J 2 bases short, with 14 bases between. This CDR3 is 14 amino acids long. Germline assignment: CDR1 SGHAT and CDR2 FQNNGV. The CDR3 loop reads CASLGEVPTDTQYF. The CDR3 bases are TGTGCCAGCCTGGGGGAGGTACCCACAGATACGCAGTATTTT. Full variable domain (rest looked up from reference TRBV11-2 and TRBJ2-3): EAGVAQSPRYKIIEKRQSVAFWCNPISGHATLYWYQQILGQGPKLLIQFQNNGVVDDSQLPKDRFSAERLKGVDSTLKIQPAKLEDSAVYLCASLGEVPTDTQYFGPGTRLTVL.

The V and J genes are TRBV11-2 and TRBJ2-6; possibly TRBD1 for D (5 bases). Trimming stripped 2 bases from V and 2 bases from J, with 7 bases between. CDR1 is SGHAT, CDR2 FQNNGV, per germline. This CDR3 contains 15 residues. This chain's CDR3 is CASSLLRAGANVLTF. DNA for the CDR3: TGTGCCAGCAGCTTACTCAGGGCTGGGGCCAACGTCCTGACTTTC.

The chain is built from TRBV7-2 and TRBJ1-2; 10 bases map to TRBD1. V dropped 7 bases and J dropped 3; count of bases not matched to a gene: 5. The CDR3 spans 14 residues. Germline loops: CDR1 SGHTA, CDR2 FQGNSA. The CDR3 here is CASTRQGADYGYTF. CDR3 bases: TGTGCCAGCACGAGACAGGGGGCGGACTATGGCTACACCTTC.

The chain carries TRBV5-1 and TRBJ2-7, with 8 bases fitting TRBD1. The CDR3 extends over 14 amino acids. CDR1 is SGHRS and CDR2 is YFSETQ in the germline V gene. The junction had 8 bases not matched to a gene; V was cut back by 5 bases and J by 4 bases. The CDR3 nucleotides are TGCGCCAGCAGGTTGCCAGGGGGCGAGTACGAGCAGTACTTC. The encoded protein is CASRLPGGEYEQYF.

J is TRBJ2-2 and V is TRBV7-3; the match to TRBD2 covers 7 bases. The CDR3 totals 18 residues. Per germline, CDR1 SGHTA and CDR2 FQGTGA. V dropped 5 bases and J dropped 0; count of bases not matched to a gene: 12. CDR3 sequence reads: CASSTYPSLAANTGELFF. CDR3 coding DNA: TGTGCCAGCAGCACCTATCCCAGCCTAGCGGCGAACACCGGGGAGCTGTTTTTT.

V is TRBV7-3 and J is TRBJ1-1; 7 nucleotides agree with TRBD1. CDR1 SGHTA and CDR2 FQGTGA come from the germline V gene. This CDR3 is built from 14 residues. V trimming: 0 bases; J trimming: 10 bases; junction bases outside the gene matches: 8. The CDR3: CASSLTPGGGAAFF. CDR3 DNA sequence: TGTGCCAGCAGCTTAACCCCAGGGGGTGGGGCAGCTTTCTTT.